One and the same sample provided the 17 T cell receptor beta chains below, sequenced in a study of cytomegalovirus exposure and HLA in healthy donors. A multiplex PCR was run with 60 Vbeta primers and 13 Jbeta primers. Only in-frame clones appear in the TCRdb table, and some are missing; sequencing was by immunoSEQ multiplex PCR. This sample yields 65,000 to 85,000 clones, of which 65% to 80% are seen a single time; 12% belongs to the top ten. Sequenced input: PBMCs. The source of these receptors is a male donor in good health and CMV-seropositive.

The chain has TRBV7-9 and TRBJ2-7, with D hard to call. This CDR3 has 12 amino acids. Germline V gene sequence: CDR1 SEHNR, CDR2 FQNEAQ (reference sequence). The germline V and J ends were trimmed by 0 bases and 7 bases, with 7 bases remaining between them. The chain's CDR3 is CASSLAGWEQYF. For the CDR3, the DNA is TGTGCCAGCAGCTTAGCCGGTTGGGAGCAGTACTTC. The complete variable domain, with remaining parts taken from reference TRBV7-9 and TRBJ2-7, reads DTGVSQNPRHKITKRGQNVTFRCDPISEHNRLYWYRQTLGQGPEFLTYFQNEAQLEKSRLLSDRFSAERPKGSFSTLEIQRTEQGDSAMYLCASSLAGWEQYFGPGTRLTVT.

The chain combines TRBV6-5 with TRBJ2-1, with 14 positions matching TRBD2. CDR3 length equals 16 residues. Germline V lookup: CDR1 MNHEY, CDR2 SVGAGI. With 4 bases clipped from V and 8 bases from J, the junction kept 7 bases outside the gene matches. The CDR3 sequence is CASSSGTSGSMDEQFF. CDR3 DNA sequence: TGTGCCAGCAGTTCGGGGACTAGCGGGAGTATGGATGAGCAGTTCTTC.

The chain joins TRBV5-1 to TRBJ1-1; D is possibly TRBD1 (6 bases). This CDR3 is 14 amino acids long. The V end lost 4 bases, the J end lost 1 base, and 11 bases lay between the germline ends. Germline V gene data show CDR1 as SGHRS and CDR2 as YFSETQ. The CDR3 DNA reads TGCGCCAGCAGCGAAGGACAGCCGAACACTGAAGCTTTCTTT. Its protein product is CASSEGQPNTEAFF. Complete variable domain (other parts from reference TRBV5-1 and TRBJ1-1): KAGVTQTPRYLIKTRGQQVTLSCSPISGHRSVSWYQQTPGQGLQFLFEYFSETQRNKGNFPGRFSGRQFSNSRSEMNVSTLELGDSALYLCASSEGQPNTEAFFGQGTRLTVV.

The V and J genes are TRBV13 and TRBJ2-3; 9 bases line up with TRBD1. The V segment lost 5 bases and the J segment 2 bases; nucleotides outside the gene matches: 11. CDR3 length: 17 amino acids. Germline CDR1 is PRHDT and CDR2 is FYEKMQ (reference sequence). CDR3 in DNA: TGTGCCAGCAGCCCCCCCTGGGGGACAGGGTCCACAGATACGCAGTATTTT. Translation: CASSPPWGTGSTDTQYF.

This clone came up once. V usage is TRBV6-6 and J usage is TRBJ2-3; TRBD2 aligns across 9 bases. V gave up 10 bases and J gave up 2 bases; unmatched junction bases: 10. CDR1 is MNHNY, CDR2 SVGAGI, per germline (reference sequence). The CDR3 runs to 15 residues. The CDR3 loop reads CAIRGSSGDTDTQYF. CDR3 nucleotide sequence: TGTGCCATCCGGGGGTCTAGCGGGGACACAGATACGCAGTATTTT.

The table lists this clone with a count of one. This chain links TRBV5-4 with TRBJ2-7, with D tentatively TRBD2 (5 bases). V was clipped by 2 bases and J by 2 bases, with 14 bases between them. The CDR3 length is 15 residues. Germline V gene lookup returns CDR1 SGHNT and CDR2 YYREEE (reference sequence). This chain's CDR3 is CASSFGETTTYEQYF. The DNA of the CDR3 is TGTGCCAGCAGCTTCGGGGAAACCACGACCTACGAGCAGTACTTC.

This sequence joins TRBV6-5 and TRBJ1-2; 7 bases align to TRBD1. Looked up from germline, CDR1 is MNHEY and CDR2 is SVGAGI. The length of the CDR3 is 13 residues. Losses at the gene ends were 6 bases for V and 7 bases for J; bases not matched to a gene: 8. The CDR3 protein is CASRRQGDSGYTF. CDR3 DNA sequence: TGTGCCAGCAGGAGACAGGGAGACAGTGGCTACACCTTC.

V usage is TRBV27 and J usage is TRBJ2-5; 11 nucleotides line up with TRBD1. The tail of the sequence fits TRBJ2-7 better, so the J call may be wrong. Germline CDR1 MNHEY, CDR2 SMNVEV (reference sequence). CDR3 length: 15 amino acids. The CDR3 DNA reads TGTGCCAGCAGTCCCGGGACAGGGGGGGGCTACGAGCAGTACTTC. It translates to CASSPGTGGGYEQYF.

CDR3 region: CASSGWASGNTDTQYF. For the CDR3, the DNA is TGCGCCAGCAGCGGGTGGGCTAGCGGAAACACAGATACGCAGTATTTT. This chain connects TRBV5-1 to TRBJ2-3; 7 bases are a match to TRBD2. CDR1 and CDR2 (germline): SGHRS, YFSETQ. The CDR3 has 16 amino acids. Germline trimming cut 4 bases from V and 2 bases from J; bases unmatched to any gene: 10.

The chain recombines TRBV7-9 with TRBJ1-2; 7 positions agree with TRBD1. V dropped 4 bases and J dropped 10; count of bases not matched to a gene: 9. This CDR3 spans 13 amino acids. The germline V gene encodes CDR1 SEHNR and CDR2 FQNEAQ (reference sequence). The CDR3, as DNA: TGTGCCAGCAGCTACCGGGACAGCCCAGCCTACACCTTC. This gives the protein CASSYRDSPAYTF.

In this sample, this clone turned up a few times. The chain combines TRBV5-8 with TRBJ1-1; D is perhaps TRBD1 (6 bases). Germline V gene sequence: CDR1 SGHTS, CDR2 YDEGEE. The V end was cut by 4 bases, the J end by 10 bases, with 20 bases between. The CDR3 has 14 residues. The DNA for the CDR3 is TGTGCCAGCAGCCCCGAGACAGGCCCGCGCGGAGCTTTCTTT. This encodes CASSPETGPRGAFF.

This clone was found a few times. The rearrangement joins TRBV10-2 to TRBJ2-7; 8 bases agree with TRBD2. This CDR3 spans 15 amino acids. The junction had 4 bases not matched to a gene; V was cut back by 0 bases and J by 3 bases. CDR1 is WSHSY, CDR2 SAAADI, per germline. This chain's CDR3 is CASSESASGYYEQYF. In DNA form, the CDR3 reads TGCGCCAGCAGTGAGTCGGCTAGCGGGTACTACGAGCAGTACTTC.

This sequence joins TRBV18 and TRBJ1-6; the D gene is possibly TRBD1 (6 bases). Germline V gene sequence: CDR1 KGHSH, CDR2 LQKENI. V was trimmed by 2 bases and J by 7 bases, leaving 12 bases between them. The CDR3 is 15 residues long. The CDR3 loop is CASSPTGGRNSPLHF. The DNA of the CDR3 is TGTGCCAGCTCACCAACGGGGGGCCGGAATTCACCCCTCCACTTT.

The chain carries TRBV6-5 and TRBJ2-5; D is perhaps TRBD1 (5 bases). The V and J ends lost 4 bases and 2 bases respectively, with 8 bases between them. In germline, CDR1 is MNHEY, CDR2 SVGAGI. The CDR3 is 13 residues long. DNA for the CDR3: TGTGCCAGCAGTTCGACAGTACAAGAGACCCAGTACTTC. This codes for CASSSTVQETQYF.

This clone has just one count. The CDR3: CASSPQGSYEQYF. The CDR3 DNA sequence: TGTGCCAGCAGCCCACAGGGCTCCTACGAGCAGTACTTC. The chain links TRBV9 to TRBJ2-7, with D possibly TRBD1 on 6 matching bases. The V gene's germline CDR1 is SGDLS and CDR2 YYNGEE. The V end was cut by 4 bases, the J end by 0 bases, with 8 bases between. The CDR3 is 13 amino acids.

As to this clone: This CDR3 is also generated by other DNA sequences in the sample. The J gene is TRBJ2-6, the V gene TRBV28; possible D gene TRBD2, 5 bases. CDR3 length: 14 amino acids. Trimming stripped 10 bases from V and 4 bases from J, with 14 bases between. Germline-derived CDR1 and CDR2 are MDHEN and SYDVKM. CDR3 residues: CATVQDSGANVLTF. Here the CDR3 DNA reads TGTGCCACGGTCCAGGACTCCGGGGCCAACGTCCTGACTTTC.

The rearrangement joins TRBV7-2 to TRBJ1-3, with D maybe TRBD1 (6 bases). Germline V gene lookup returns CDR1 SGHTA and CDR2 FQGNSA. Trimming pared 5 bases from V and 2 bases from J, leaving 16 bases between. The CDR3 spans 16 residues. Here the CDR3 reads CASSDRTELPGNTIYF. CDR3 nucleotide sequence: TGTGCCAGCAGCGACAGGACGGAATTGCCTGGAAACACCATATATTTT.